The 22 T cell receptor beta chains below all came from one sample that was sequenced in a study of regulatory T cells in long-lasting Graves disease. CDR3 regions were amplified by Arm-PCR using iRepertoire HTBI primers to build TCR beta libraries. TCRdb re-derived calls from the multiplex PCR reads in MiXCR, one entry per CDR3 protein. The sample contains over 450,000 distinct CDR3 sequences, around 12% of which appear only once. Documented time point: newly diagnosed GD, antithyroid drugs for less than 3 months. Researchers made the TCR library from RNA that was extracted from PBMCs. Separately, the same data were catalogued under a study of T cells in Graves' hyperthyroidism and ophthalmopathy.

Material: peripheral blood mononuclear cells (PBMCs), obtained at new diagnosis, from a patient treated with antithyroid drugs. The receptors derive from a woman aged 25 to 39 with Graves disease.

This clonotype was seen at least ten times. The genes are TRBV30 and TRBJ2-1; TRBD2 agrees at 9 bases. This CDR3 spans 15 amino acids. The ends lost 1 base at V and 2 bases at J; junction bases unmatched: 3. Germline CDR1 GTSNPN, CDR2 SVGIG (reference sequence). The DNA of the CDR3 is TGTGCCTGGAGTGGCCTAGCGGGGACCTACAATGAGCAGTTCTTC. This gives the protein CAWSGLAGTYNEQFF.

This clonotype has ten or more counts. V and J are TRBV20-1 and TRBJ2-1; D might be TRBD2 (7 bases). Germline CDR1 and CDR2: DFQATT and SNEGSKA (reference sequence). The CDR3 extends over 16 amino acids. The V end was cut by 0 bases, the J end by 3 bases, with 15 bases between. CDR3 nucleotides: TGCAGTGCTAGAGATAGGGGGGGGACTGGCTACAATGAGCAGTTCTTC. Translating it yields CSARDRGGTGYNEQFF.

This clonotype occurred many times. V and J are TRBV5-6 and TRBJ2-1; the D gene is possibly TRBD1 (6 bases). V lost 2 bases and J lost 7, with 16 bases in between. Germline V gene data show CDR1 as SGHDT and CDR2 as YYEEEE. The CDR3 consists of 15 residues. CDR3 loop: CASSFSGPRGNEQFF. DNA for the CDR3: TGTGCCAGCAGCTTTTCAGGGCCTAGGGGGAATGAGCAGTTCTTC.

This clonotype appeared many times. CDR3 DNA: TGTGCCAGCAGCCATGGGCGACTAGCGGGAGATAACAATGAGCAGTTCTTC. Translation gives CASSHGRLAGDNNEQFF. This sequence joins TRBV3-1 and TRBJ2-1, with TRBD2 matching 12 bases. CDR1 is LGHDT, CDR2 YNNKEL, per germline (reference sequence). This CDR3 comprises 17 residues. The trim removed 3 bases at V and 5 bases at J, leaving 8 bases unmatched.

This clonotype was seen only a few times. The rearrangement uses TRBV19 and TRBJ1-3; a weak D match, TRBD1 (6 bases). CDR1 is LNHDA, CDR2 SQIVND, per germline (reference sequence). Trimming pared 4 bases from V and 1 base from J, leaving 11 bases between. This CDR3 contains 15 residues. The CDR3 DNA is TGTGCCAGTAGTAACCGACAGGTTTCTGGAAACACCATATATTTT. Translation gives CASSNRQVSGNTIYF.

This clonotype showed up just a few times. This chain links TRBV7-9 with TRBJ2-1, with 9 bases matching TRBD2. The CDR3 totals 16 residues. Per germline, CDR1 SEHNR and CDR2 FQNEAQ (reference sequence). V trimming: 3 bases; J trimming: 4 bases; junction bases outside the gene matches: 7. CDR3 sequence: CASSFPSGMSYNEQFF. CDR3 DNA sequence: TGTGCCAGCAGCTTCCCTAGCGGGATGTCTTACAATGAGCAGTTCTTC.

The table lists this clonotype with many counts. This sequence joins TRBV24-1 and TRBJ2-5; unclear D gene. Germline CDR1 is KGHDR and CDR2 is SFDVKD. This CDR3 spans 12 amino acids. Trimming took 9 bases from V and 5 from J, leaving 12 bases between them. The CDR3 DNA reads as TGTGCCACCTCCCAGGTCGGGGAGACCCAGTACTTC. It translates to CATSQVGETQYF.

Many counts were recorded for this clonotype. The chain has TRBV2 and TRBJ1-3, with D possibly being TRBD1 (5 bases). The CDR3 is made up of 15 amino acids. Germline V gene data show CDR1 as SNHLY and CDR2 as FYNNEI. V lost 3 bases and J 3 bases, leaving 12 bases between the germline ends. This CDR3 is CASSDTGGVGNTIYF. The CDR3 nucleotides read TGTGCCAGCAGTGACACGGGGGGAGTTGGAAACACCATATATTTT. The full variable domain, in which reference TRBV2 and TRBJ1-3 provide the parts outside the CDR3, is EPEVTQTPSHQVTQMGQEVILRCVPISNHLYFYWYRQILGQKVEFLVSFYNNEISEKSEIFDDQFSVERPDGSNFTLKIRSTKLEDSAMYFCASSDTGGVGNTIYFGEGSWLTVV.

This clonotype was counted many times. V is TRBV28 and J is TRBJ2-3; TRBD2 aligns across 14 bases. The germline CDR1 and CDR2 sequences are MDHEN and SYDVKM. V gave up 7 bases and J gave up 1 base; unmatched junction bases: 22. CDR3 length: 22 residues. CDR3 region: CASIQPRREGTSGGGGTDTQYF. The CDR3 region has the DNA TGTGCCAGCATCCAGCCGCGGCGAGAAGGGACTAGCGGGGGAGGTGGCACAGATACGCAGTATTTT.

This clonotype was seen at least ten times. The rearrangement uses TRBV13 and TRBJ1-2; possibly TRBD1 for D (6 bases). There are 15 residues in the CDR3. V lost 2 bases and J 3 bases, leaving 13 bases between the germline ends. Germline assignment: CDR1 PRHDT and CDR2 FYEKMQ (reference sequence). The CDR3 is CASSLRVRGDYGYTF. CDR3 coding DNA: TGTGCCAGCAGCTTACGCGTAAGGGGGGACTATGGCTACACCTTC.

This clonotype was seen many times. The rearrangement uses TRBV27 and TRBJ2-2; TRBD2 might be the D (6 bases). V was pared by 3 bases and J by 2 bases, with 13 bases between. The V gene's germline CDR1 is MNHEY and CDR2 SMNVEV (reference sequence). The CDR3 is made up of 16 amino acids. The CDR3 loop reads CASSFGGDENTGELFF. The CDR3 nucleotides read TGTGCCAGCAGTTTTGGAGGGGACGAAAACACCGGGGAGCTGTTTTTT.

This clonotype was picked up many times. This chain uses TRBV2 with TRBJ1-1; TRBD1 might be the D (5 bases). The CDR3 is 12 residues long. Germline lookup yields CDR1 SNHLY and CDR2 FYNNEI. Trimming removed 7 bases at V and 8 bases at J, with 14 bases between. The CDR3 bases are TGTGCCAGCACGGGGGGGGGGGGAGAAGCTTTCTTT. It translates to CASTGGGGEAFF.

Note on this clonotype: The junction shows a germline mismatch at one end, possibly a read error. The rearrangement links TRBV27 to TRBJ2-1, with TRBD2 identical over 12 bases. There are 17 residues in the CDR3. Per germline, CDR1 MNHEY and CDR2 SMNVEV (reference sequence). CDR3 loop: CASTELAGGPPYNGQFF. The DNA of the CDR3 is TGTGCCAGTACGGAGCTAGCGGGAGGGCCCCCCTACAATGGGCAGTTCTTC.

The genes are TRBV9 and TRBJ2-7; the match to TRBD2 covers 12 bases. Germline CDR1 is SGDLS and CDR2 is YYNGEE. The CDR3 has 14 residues. Germline trimming cut 4 bases from V and 3 bases from J; bases unmatched to any gene: 2. CDR3 in amino acids: CASSPSGRGYEQYF. The CDR3 nucleotides are TGTGCCAGCAGCCCTAGCGGGAGGGGCTACGAGCAGTACTTC.

Only a few counts were recorded for this clonotype. The CDR3 region has the DNA TGTGCCAGTAGTACTCGGATCGTGACAGAAGACTCCTACGAGCAGTACTTC. Its protein product is CASSTRIVTEDSYEQYF. V and J are TRBV19 and TRBJ2-7, with D possibly being TRBD1 (5 bases). V shed 4 bases and J shed 0 bases, with 19 bases lying between them. The length of the CDR3 is 17 residues. Germline V gene sequence: CDR1 LNHDA, CDR2 SQIVND (reference sequence).

This clonotype has a count of ten or more. The rearrangement links TRBV28 to TRBJ2-1; no firm D call. Trimming removed 1 base from V and 5 bases from J, with 18 bases in between. This CDR3 is built from 17 residues. The V gene's germline CDR1 is MDHEN and CDR2 SYDVKM. CDR3: CASSLFRGGPKDNEQFF. For the CDR3, the DNA is TGTGCCAGCAGTTTATTTCGCGGCGGACCTAAAGACAATGAGCAGTTCTTC.

At least ten counts were recorded for this clonotype. V is TRBV6-1 and J is TRBJ1-1, with D uncertain. CDR1 and CDR2 (germline): MNHNS, SASEGT. The CDR3 has 14 residues. V was clipped by 4 bases and J by 0 bases, with 9 bases between them. The CDR3 here is CASSVAHMNTEAFF. In DNA, the CDR3 is TGTGCCAGCAGTGTAGCACACATGAACACTGAAGCTTTCTTT.

Many counts were recorded for this clonotype. The chain recombines TRBV6-5 with TRBJ2-7; TRBD2 matches at 7 bases. The CDR3 covers 14 residues. The germline V gene encodes CDR1 MNHEY and CDR2 SVGAGI. V shed 2 bases and J 7 bases; nucleotides not matched to a gene: 8. CDR3 nucleotide sequence: TGTGCCAGCAGTTACAGAAGCGGGACTCAAGAGCAGTACTTC. Protein: CASSYRSGTQEQYF.

This clonotype was seen many times. The chain combines TRBV20-1 with TRBJ2-1; the D is unclear. The CDR3 totals 11 residues. Trimming left V 4 bases short and J 3 bases short, with 4 bases between. Germline loops: CDR1 DFQATT, CDR2 SNEGSKA (reference sequence). The CDR3 DNA is TGCAGTGCTAATATCTACAATGAGCAGTTCTTC. Residues: CSANIYNEQFF.

This clonotype was detected many times. This chain connects TRBV29-1 to TRBJ1-2, with 8 bases identical to TRBD1. This CDR3 has 15 residues. The junction had 14 bases not matched to a gene; V was cut back by 3 bases and J by 8 bases. CDR1 is SQVTM, CDR2 ANQGSEA, per germline. CDR3 sequence: CSVDSGGGHANGYTF. CDR3 nucleotide sequence: TGCAGCGTTGACTCAGGGGGCGGCCACGCTAACGGCTACACCTTC.

A note on this clonotype: A much larger clone differs by one base, so this may be a read error. The chain has TRBV3-1 and TRBJ2-5; D ambiguous. The CDR3 covers 12 residues. Trimming removed 7 bases from V and 11 bases from J, with 17 bases in between. CDR1 and CDR2 from the germline V gene are LGHDT and YNNKEL (reference sequence). CDR3 DNA sequence: TGTGCCAGCACCGATGGGGTCGGTGAGCAGTACTTC. This translates into CASTDGVGEQYF.

In its sample, this clonotype was seen a few times. The likely explanation is a read error, given a far larger clone one base away. CDR3 region: CASSAYPAGRVERSSSYNEQYF. Written as DNA, the CDR3 is TGTGCCAGCAGTGCCTACCCGGCGGGCAGGGTAGAGCGATCGAGCTCCTACAATGAGCAGTACTTC. The chain has TRBV2 and TRBJ2-7, with D perhaps TRBD1 or TRBD2 (5 bases each). V was cut by 4 bases and J by 7 bases, with 41 bases left in between. CDR3 length equals 22 residues. CDR1 SNHLY and CDR2 FYNNEI come from the germline V gene.